This T cell receptor (beta chain) was sequenced during a study of PD-1 blockade in mismatch repair-deficient tumors. Points from the study as a whole: Tumor-resident clones, often undetectable pretreatment in blood, expanded then contracted after pembrolizumab.

Concerning this clone itself: Its target is not known.

The repertoire was sequenced with immunoSEQ multiplex PCR; TCRdb's copy has only in-frame clones and lacks some. Among some 130,000 clones listed, 88% were seen once. Looked up from germline, CDR1 is SGHRS and CDR2 is YFSETQ. The CDR3 is 15 residues long. Trimming stripped 4 bases from V and 4 bases from J, with 15 bases between. All patients were mismatch repair deficient, assessed by either PCR or immunohistochemistry. A few pembrolizumab responders had their TCRs sequenced. The TCR originated in an adult with mismatch repair-deficient cancer. V is TRBV5-1 and J is TRBJ2-1, with a tentative D call TRBD2 (6 bases). The input for sequencing was peripheral blood, taken 72 weeks after starting pembrolizumab. In nucleotides, the CDR3 is TGCGCCAGCAGCGTAAATAGCGGAGTATACAATGAGCAGTTCTTC. Its protein product is CASSVNSGVYNEQFF.